This TCR beta chain is drawn from a study of OX40 agonist ivuxolimab in advanced cancers. With regard to the full study: Ivuxolimab was a fully human IgG2 agonistic monoclonal antibody targeting the costimulatory receptor OX40 (CD134). The purpose of peripheral TCRbeta sequencing was to test whether ivuxolimab changed TCR sequence diversity and led to clonal T-cell expansion. A male proportion of nearly 85% and a mean age of approximately 58 years, ranging from roughly 20 to 80, were recorded for the dose-escalation cohort. Three dose-escalation patients achieved partial responses, one with hepatocellular carcinoma and two with cutaneous melanoma. Patients were allowed to have had prior anti-PD-1, anti-PD-L1 or anti-CTLA-4 therapy, and 40% of the dose-escalation patients had been treated with checkpoint inhibitors. Of the approximately 50 dose-escalation patients, hepatocellular carcinoma was present in roughly 19, melanoma in approximately 15, renal cell carcinoma in 9 and head and neck cancer in 9. The paper covers the monotherapy dose-escalation part of the phase I ivuxolimab trial, which included N ≈ 50 patients. Intravenous ivuxolimab was administered to patients every 2 weeks at six dose levels: 0.01, 0.1, 0.3, 1.5, 3 and 10 mg/kg.

The V and J ends are trimmed by 0 bases and 0 bases, leaving 18 bases between them. Based on the germline V gene (reference sequence), the CDR1 and CDR2 sequences are LNHNV and YYDKDF. The CDR3 sequence holds 18 residues, the cysteine and phenylalanine included. Of all the DNA, just the CDR3 is kept, 54 bases in frame from base 1. Beyond this particular receptor, the publication reports: The antigen specificity of the clonally expanded peripheral T cells was not determined. After ivuxolimab, more expanded clones were found on average in CD8+ T cells than in CD4+ T cells. In partial responders in the 0.1-3.0 mg/kg groups, normalized peripheral clonal expansion was found to be among the lowest, especially among CD8+ T cells. Clonal expansion of both CD4+ and CD8+ blood T cells was observed from baseline to week 6 at doses 0.1 to 3.0 mg/kg. Low levels of normalized T-cell clonal expansion were also seen in some patients who did not respond.

Worth noting for this clone: What this receptor recognizes is not known. It has no much larger one-base neighbor in the sample; base qualities were not kept.

The trial excluded patients who had a history of autoimmune disease or were on systemic immunosuppression. In every dose cohort, peripheral blood was drawn for TCR sequencing at baseline, cycle 4 day 1, and cycle 7 day 1. The samples were taken from a phase I, first-in-human, multicenter, open-label dose-escalation trial of ivuxolimab. The trial enrolled adults with locally advanced or metastatic head and neck squamous cell, hepatocellular, melanoma or renal cell carcinoma. CD4+ and CD8+ T cells were sorted separately from peripheral blood before TCR sequencing. Genomic DNA was isolated from the sorted cells so that the TCRbeta CDR3 region could be sequenced. TCRbeta CDR3 regions were sequenced using the immunoSEQ Assay. In TCRdb, the immuneACCESS table is reduced to in-frame sequences with V and J assigned. These tables do not hold every clone; where another copy was compared, an unresolved V gene accounts for under half, and the others remain unexplained. For this sample there are fewer than 55,000 clones; 80% appear just once. The ten largest account for 6.8% of the sample.

The origin of this receptor is an adult with an advanced solid tumor such as melanoma, head and neck, liver or kidney cancer. The chain is encoded by TRBV15 joined to TRBJ2-7, with the D gene call left open. Specimen: CD4+ or CD8+ T cells sorted from blood, collected in a trial of the OX40 agonist ivuxolimab. The sequence in DNA is TGTGCCACCAGCAGAGATTCAGTCTACGGCTGGGCCTCCTACGAGCAGTACTTC. It encodes CATSRDSVYGWASYEQYF.